This T cell receptor (beta chain) originates from a study of graft-versus-host responses after intestinal transplantation. Study as a whole: Recipients received multivisceral, liver-intestinal, or isolated intestinal transplants. The recipients all started with anti-thymocyte globulin induction and then took tacrolimus and steroids for about three years.

Concerning this clone itself: The antigen is not known.

Points from the study as a whole: Peak levels of circulating GvH clones tracked with early post-transplant HvG declines. Marrow from the recipient contained GvH clones, some of which had appeared first in ileum or blood.

The CDR3 consists of 16 residues. Trimming pared 7 bases from V and 4 bases from J, leaving 23 bases between. The V gene's germline CDR1 is SNHLY and CDR2 FYNNEI. The method was immunoSEQ multiplex PCR; TCRdb's version includes in-frame clones alone and lacks a portion of them. In the table there are about 86,000 clones, roughly 90% of which are singletons. This receptor was obtained from a human donor who received an intestinal transplant. Specimen: unstimulated CD8+ T cells sorted from spleen or lymph node cells, collected before intestinal transplant. The rearrangement uses TRBV2 and TRBJ2-7, with TRBD2 as a possible D gene (7 bases). CDR3 bases: TGTGCCAGCACGGGCCGTGAGGGGGGGCCGGGGTACGAGCAGTACTTC. It translates to CASTGREGGPGYEQYF.